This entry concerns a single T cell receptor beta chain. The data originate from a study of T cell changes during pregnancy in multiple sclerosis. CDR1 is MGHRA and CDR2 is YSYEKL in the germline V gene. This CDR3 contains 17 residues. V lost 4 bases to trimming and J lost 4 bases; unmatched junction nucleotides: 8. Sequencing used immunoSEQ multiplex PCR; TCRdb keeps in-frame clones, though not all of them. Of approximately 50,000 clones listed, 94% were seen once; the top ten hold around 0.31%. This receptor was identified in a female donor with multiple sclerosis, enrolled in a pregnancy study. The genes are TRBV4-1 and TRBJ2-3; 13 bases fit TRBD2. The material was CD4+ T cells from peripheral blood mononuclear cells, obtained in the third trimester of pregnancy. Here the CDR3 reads CASSRQTSGRRADTQYF. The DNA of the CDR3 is TGCGCCAGCAGCCGACAGACTAGCGGGAGGCGGGCAGATACGCAGTATTTT.